The present TCR beta chain was sequenced within a study of PD-1 blockade in classical Hodgkin lymphoma. Findings and caveats of the study: CD4+ but not CD8+ TCR diversity rose significantly by C4D1.

This clone was found a few times. What it binds is unknown. After autologous stem cell transplantation all patients relapsed, and prior brentuximab vedotin exposure differed between cohorts. The CDR3 contains 15 residues. Trimming stripped 4 bases from V and 4 bases from J, with 14 bases between. In germline, CDR1 is SGDLS, CDR2 YYNGEE. This table comes from immunoSEQ multiplex PCR, and its TCRdb copy is limited to in-frame clones, with some not included. The sample lists 40,000 or so clones, 87% occurring once. The starting material was peripheral blood mononuclear cells (PBMCs), obtained at baseline. V usage is TRBV9 and J usage is TRBJ2-2, with D perhaps matching TRBD2 (5 bases). This TCR derives from a human donor with classical Hodgkin lymphoma. This chain's CDR3 is CASSPKYEGTGELFF. The CDR3 nucleotides are TGTGCCAGCAGCCCGAAATACGAGGGCACCGGGGAGCTGTTTTTT.